Listed here are 4 T cell receptor beta chains from one sample, sequenced in a study of blood T cell repertoires in COVID-19. Assay: immunoSEQ multiplex PCR; the TCRdb copy retains only in-frame clones and omits some. The sample lists around 93,000 clones, roughly 88% occurring once. The sample comprised peripheral blood. These TCRs come from a man aged 18 to 29 with COVID-19, enrolled during active disease.

The chain joins TRBV13 to TRBJ2-7; 11 bases are a match to TRBD2. The V gene's germline CDR1 is PRHDT and CDR2 FYEKMQ (reference sequence). CDR3 length: 17 residues. The junction had 8 bases not matched to a gene; V was cut back by 4 bases and J by 0 bases. As DNA, the CDR3 is TGTGCCAGCAGCTCTTTGACTAGCGGGATAAGCTCCTACGAGCAGTACTTC. This codes for CASSSLTSGISSYEQYF.

The CDR3 DNA reads TGTGCCAGCAGTTATTCTTTGACAGCCGTCTATGGCTACACCTTC. Amino acid sequence: CASSYSLTAVYGYTF. The V and J genes are TRBV6-5 and TRBJ1-2; a weak D match, TRBD1 (5 bases). CDR1 and CDR2 (germline): MNHEY, SVGAGI. The CDR3 extends over 15 amino acids. V was cut by 3 bases and J by 4 bases, with 15 bases left in between.

This chain connects TRBV6-5 to TRBJ1-3; possibly TRBD1 for D (6 bases). This CDR3 comprises 15 residues. In germline, CDR1 is MNHEY, CDR2 SVGAGI. With 6 bases removed from V and 4 bases from J, the gap between germline ends came to 16 bases. Here the CDR3 DNA reads TGTGCCAGCAGCTTAGACAGGTCGGCGGGAAACACCATATATTTT. The encoded protein is CASSLDRSAGNTIYF.

The chain has TRBV7-2 and TRBJ2-5; tentative D call: TRBD2 (6 bases). This CDR3 spans 16 amino acids. V was cut by 3 bases and J by 0 bases, with 14 bases left in between. Per the germline V gene, CDR1 is SGHTA and CDR2 is FQGNSA. CDR3 sequence reads: CASSLIGGSHQETQYF. CDR3 in DNA: TGTGCCAGCAGCTTGATCGGGGGATCGCACCAAGAGACCCAGTACTTC.